This T cell receptor beta chain was profiled in a study of preoperative IRX-2 immunotherapy in early breast cancer. Method: immunoSEQ multiplex PCR; TCRdb's copy keeps in-frame clones and lacks some. The sample lists around 38,000 clones, around three quarters seen once, with 1% to 1.5% in the top ten. Indicated treatment: preoperative locoregional IRX-2 cytokine immunotherapy. Patients received preoperative, locoregional IRX-2 cytokine immunotherapy in a phase Ib study. CDR1 and CDR2 from the germline V gene are SGHRS and YFSETQ. This CDR3 is 14 amino acids long. Trimming removed 4 bases at V and 5 bases at J, with 15 bases between.

The sequence derives from a human donor with breast cancer. The chain combines TRBV5-1 with TRBJ2-5, with D possibly being TRBD1 (6 bases). The sequencing here drew on tumor tissue, taken after IRX-2 immunotherapy. The CDR3 loop reads CASSSRGYVETQYF. The CDR3 bases are TGCGCCAGCAGCAGCAGGGGATACGTGGAGACCCAGTACTTC. Based on the CDR3 plus reference TRBV5-1 and TRBJ2-5, the full variable domain is KAGVTQTPRYLIKTRGQQVTLSCSPISGHRSVSWYQQTPGQGLQFLFEYFSETQRNKGNFPGRFSGRQFSNSRSEMNVSTLELGDSALYLCASSSRGYVETQYFGPGTRLLVL.